These 6 T cell receptor beta chains came from one sample sequenced in a study of cytomegalovirus exposure and HLA in healthy donors. PCR was performed using 60 Vbeta and 13 Jbeta primers. The method was immunoSEQ multiplex PCR; TCRdb's version includes in-frame clones alone and lacks a portion of them. This sample yields under 150,000 clones, of which approximately 84% are seen a single time; roughly 1.8% belongs to the top ten. What was sequenced was PBMCs. The origin of the receptors is a woman aged 40 to 50 in good health and CMV-seronegative.

This clone came up once. The V and J genes are TRBV19 and TRBJ2-7; maybe TRBD1 (6 bases). The CDR3 is 12 residues long. V lost 3 bases, J lost 5 bases, and 8 bases lay in between. Germline-derived CDR1 and CDR2 are LNHDA and SQIVND (reference sequence). CDR3 DNA: TGTGCCAGTAGTATTGCAGGGGACGAGCAGTACTTC. Protein product: CASSIAGDEQYF.

This clone was seen just once. The chain joins TRBV19 to TRBJ1-5; 8 nucleotides agree with TRBD1. The CDR3 is 16 amino acids. Germline trimming cut 9 bases from V and 7 bases from J; bases unmatched to any gene: 17. In germline, CDR1 is LNHDA, CDR2 SQIVND (reference sequence). This CDR3 reads CASIKAGTGWEQPQHF. The CDR3 DNA reads as TGTGCCAGCATTAAGGCCGGGACAGGTTGGGAACAGCCCCAGCATTTT.

The V and J genes are TRBV28 and TRBJ2-7; D perhaps matches TRBD2 (5 bases). The CDR3 spans 13 residues. Germline CDR1 MDHEN, CDR2 SYDVKM. Deletions cut 4 bases from V and 11 bases from J, with 18 bases between. This CDR3 is CASSSRPTGMEYF. CDR3 nucleotide sequence: TGTGCCAGCAGTTCTCGCCCGACGGGGATGGAGTACTTC.

The chain has TRBV28 and TRBJ2-6, with a possible D match to TRBD1 (6 bases). CDR3 length: 18 residues. With 4 bases removed from V and 0 bases from J, the gap between germline ends came to 16 bases. CDR1 and CDR2 from the germline V gene are MDHEN and SYDVKM. The CDR3 is CASSSPGHTVSGANVLTF. CDR3 coding DNA: TGTGCCAGCAGTTCACCGGGACATACCGTCTCTGGGGCCAACGTCCTGACTTTC. Looking up the rest from reference TRBV28 and TRBJ2-6 gives the full variable domain: DVKVTQSSRYLVKRTGEKVFLECVQDMDHENMFWYRQDPGLGLRLIYFSYDVKMKEKGDIPEGYSVSREKKERFSLILESASTNQTSMYLCASSSPGHTVSGANVLTFGAGSRLTVL.

The chain employs TRBV7-2 and TRBJ1-1, with 7 bases that match TRBD1. J gave up 5 bases and V 5 bases, and 5 bases lay outside the gene matches. The CDR3 covers 13 residues. CDR1 and CDR2 (germline): SGHTA, FQGNSA. CDR3 loop: CASSPTGRTEAFF. For the CDR3, the DNA is TGTGCCAGCAGCCCGACAGGGCGTACTGAAGCTTTCTTT. The whole variable domain, remainder taken from reference TRBV7-2 and TRBJ1-1, is GAGVSQSPSNKVTEKGKDVELRCDPISGHTALYWYRQSLGQGLEFLIYFQGNSAPDKSGLPSDRFSAERTGGSVSTLTIQRTQQEDSAVYLCASSPTGRTEAFFGQGTRLTVV.

The chain couples TRBV7-6 to TRBJ2-7; tentative D call: TRBD1 (6 bases). Trimming took 3 bases from V and 1 from J, leaving 13 bases between them. Looked up from germline, CDR1 is SGHVS and CDR2 is FNYEAQ. CDR3 length: 15 residues. CDR3 sequence reads: CASSLYQGMSYEQYF. DNA of the CDR3: TGTGCCAGCAGCTTGTATCAGGGGATGTCCTACGAGCAGTACTTC.